The clone carrying this TCR beta chain occurred once. A much larger clone lies one base from this, so it may be a read error. TCRdb recomputed calls from the PCR reads with MiXCR, one row per CDR3 protein. Found here are under 800,000 distinct CDR3 sequences, about 25% of them singletons; the top ten hold 0.7% to 0.95%. The data originate from a study of molecular identifiers for immune sequencing clone quantification. Whole-study context: RNA, taken in replicates from approximately 20,000 or 100,000 naive CD8 cells, was split five ways, with four sequenced.

Sequencing was carried out using naive CD8+ T cells from blood, with Jurkat cell RNA spiked in. Subset of the sample: FACS-sorted CD8+CD4-CCR7+CD45RA+ naive T cells. The receptor comes from a human donor in good health. Some libraries in this study had Jurkat cell RNA spiked in.

This CDR3 is CASSYPPSDTQCF. The CDR3 DNA reads TGTGCCAGCAGTTACCCCCCCTCAGATACGCAGTGTTTT. The rearrangement links TRBV12-3 or TRBV12-4 to TRBJ2-3; the D is unclear. The CDR3 is 13 amino acids.